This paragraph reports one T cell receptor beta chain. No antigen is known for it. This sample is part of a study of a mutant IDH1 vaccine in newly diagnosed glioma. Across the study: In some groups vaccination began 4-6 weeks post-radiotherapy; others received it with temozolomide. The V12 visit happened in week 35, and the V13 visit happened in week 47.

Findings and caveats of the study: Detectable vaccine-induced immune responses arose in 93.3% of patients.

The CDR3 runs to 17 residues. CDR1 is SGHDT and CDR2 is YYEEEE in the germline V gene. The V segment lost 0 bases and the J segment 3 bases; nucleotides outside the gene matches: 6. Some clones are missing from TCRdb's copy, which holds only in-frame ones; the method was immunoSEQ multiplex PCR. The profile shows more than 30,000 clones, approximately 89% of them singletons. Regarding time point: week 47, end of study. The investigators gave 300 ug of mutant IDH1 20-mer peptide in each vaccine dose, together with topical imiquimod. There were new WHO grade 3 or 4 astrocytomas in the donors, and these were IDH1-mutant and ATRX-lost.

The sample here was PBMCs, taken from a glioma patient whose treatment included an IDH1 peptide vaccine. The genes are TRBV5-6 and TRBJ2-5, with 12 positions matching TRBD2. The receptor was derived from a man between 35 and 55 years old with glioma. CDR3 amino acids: CASSLGLAGVYEETQYF. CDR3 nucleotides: TGTGCCAGCAGCTTGGGACTAGCGGGGGTCTATGAAGAGACCCAGTACTTC.